Listed here is a single T cell receptor (beta chain). This sample stems from a study of blood T cell repertoires in COVID-19. Profiling relied on immunoSEQ multiplex PCR, and the TCRdb table lists in-frame clones only, not all of them. The repertoire holds hundreds of thousands of clones, with 75% to 90% as singletons. This receptor was taken from a young man who had recovered from COVID-19. Sequenced sample: PBMCs or T cells enriched from blood (not recorded which).

CDR3: CSVTGQGNEQYF. The CDR3 region has the DNA TGCAGCGTCACAGGACAGGGGAACGAGCAGTACTTC. The chain couples TRBV29-1 to TRBJ2-7, with 9 bases matching TRBD1. Germline V gives CDR1 SQVTM, CDR2 ANQGSEA. The CDR3 has 12 amino acids. With V trimmed by 6 bases and J by 5 bases, 5 bases remained unmatched.